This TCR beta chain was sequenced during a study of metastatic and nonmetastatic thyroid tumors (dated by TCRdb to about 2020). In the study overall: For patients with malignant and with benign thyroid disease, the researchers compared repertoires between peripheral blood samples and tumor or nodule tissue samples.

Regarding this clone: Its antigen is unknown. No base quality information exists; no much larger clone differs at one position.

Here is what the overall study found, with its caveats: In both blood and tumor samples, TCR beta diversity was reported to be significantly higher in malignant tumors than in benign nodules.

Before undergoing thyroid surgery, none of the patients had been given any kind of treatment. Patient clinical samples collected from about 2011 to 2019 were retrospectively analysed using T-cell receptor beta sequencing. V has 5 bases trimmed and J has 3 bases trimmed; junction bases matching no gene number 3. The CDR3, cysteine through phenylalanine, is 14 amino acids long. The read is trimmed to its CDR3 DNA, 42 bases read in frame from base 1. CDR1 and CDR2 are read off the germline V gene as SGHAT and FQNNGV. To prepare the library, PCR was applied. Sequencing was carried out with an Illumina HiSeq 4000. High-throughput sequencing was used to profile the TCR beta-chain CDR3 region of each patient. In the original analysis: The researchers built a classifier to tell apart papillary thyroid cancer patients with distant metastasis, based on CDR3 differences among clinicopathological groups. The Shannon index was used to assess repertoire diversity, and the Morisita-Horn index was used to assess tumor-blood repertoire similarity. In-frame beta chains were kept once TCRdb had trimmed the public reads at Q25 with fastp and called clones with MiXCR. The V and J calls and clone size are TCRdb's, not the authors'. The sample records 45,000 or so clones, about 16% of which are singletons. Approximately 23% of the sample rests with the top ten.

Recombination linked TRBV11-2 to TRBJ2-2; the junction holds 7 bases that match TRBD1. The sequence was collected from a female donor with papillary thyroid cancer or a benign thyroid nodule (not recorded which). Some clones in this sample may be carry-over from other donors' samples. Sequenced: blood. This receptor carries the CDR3 CASSVQGDTGELFF. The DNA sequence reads TGTGCCAGCAGCGTCCAGGGGGACACCGGGGAGCTGTTTTTT.